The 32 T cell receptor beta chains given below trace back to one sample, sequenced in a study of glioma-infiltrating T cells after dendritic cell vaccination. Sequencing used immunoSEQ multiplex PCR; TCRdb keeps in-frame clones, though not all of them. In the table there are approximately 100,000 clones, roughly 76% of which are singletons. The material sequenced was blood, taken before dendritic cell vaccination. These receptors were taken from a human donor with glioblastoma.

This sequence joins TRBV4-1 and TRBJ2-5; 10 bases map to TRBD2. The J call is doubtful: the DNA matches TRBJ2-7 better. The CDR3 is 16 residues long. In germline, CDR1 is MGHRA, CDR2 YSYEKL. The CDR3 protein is CASSQDSGGYNYEQYF. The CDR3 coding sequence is TGCGCCAGCAGCCAAGATAGCGGGGGGTACAACTACGAGCAGTACTTC.

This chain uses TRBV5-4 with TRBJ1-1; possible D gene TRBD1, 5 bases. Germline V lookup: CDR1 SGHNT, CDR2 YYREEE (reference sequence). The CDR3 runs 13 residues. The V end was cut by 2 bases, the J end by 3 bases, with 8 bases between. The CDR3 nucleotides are TGTGCCAGCAGCTTCCCGGGGGACACTGAAGCTTTCTTT. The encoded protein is CASSFPGDTEAFF.

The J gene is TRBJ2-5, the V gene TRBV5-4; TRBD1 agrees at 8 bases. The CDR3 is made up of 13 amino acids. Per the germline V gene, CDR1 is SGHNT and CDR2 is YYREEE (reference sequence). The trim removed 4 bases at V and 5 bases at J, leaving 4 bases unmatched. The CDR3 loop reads CASSLTGVETQYF. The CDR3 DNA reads TGTGCCAGCAGCCTGACAGGGGTTGAGACCCAGTACTTC.

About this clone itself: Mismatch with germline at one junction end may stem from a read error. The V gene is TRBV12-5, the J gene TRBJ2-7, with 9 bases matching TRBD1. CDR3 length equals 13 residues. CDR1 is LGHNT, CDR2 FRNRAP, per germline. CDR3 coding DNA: TGTGCTAGTGGTGCCTCCCCGGGACAGGGCTTTAACTTC. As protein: CASGASPGQGFNF.

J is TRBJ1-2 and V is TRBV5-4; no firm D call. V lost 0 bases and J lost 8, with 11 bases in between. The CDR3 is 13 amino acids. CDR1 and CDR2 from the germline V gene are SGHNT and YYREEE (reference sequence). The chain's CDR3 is CASSLGRTMGYTF. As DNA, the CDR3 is TGTGCCAGCAGCTTGGGGAGGACCATGGGCTACACCTTC. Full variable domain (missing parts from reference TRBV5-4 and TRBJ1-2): ETGVTQSPTHLIKTRGQQVTLRCSSQSGHNTVSWYQQALGQGPQFIFQYYREEENGRGNFPPRFSGLQFPNYSSELNVNALELDDSALYLCASSLGRTMGYTFGSGTRLTVV.

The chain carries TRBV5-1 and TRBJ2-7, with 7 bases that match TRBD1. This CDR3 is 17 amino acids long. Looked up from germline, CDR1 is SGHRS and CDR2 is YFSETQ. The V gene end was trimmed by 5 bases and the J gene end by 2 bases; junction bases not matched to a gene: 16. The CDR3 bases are TGCGCCAGCAGACCTTCCTCGGGGACAGAGTCTCCCTACGAGCAGTACTTC. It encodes CASRPSSGTESPYEQYF.

The CDR3 DNA is TGTGCCAGTAGTTCGTTTCCGGGACAGGGGGCCCATGGCTACACCTTC. Its translation is CASSSFPGQGAHGYTF. V is TRBV19 and J is TRBJ1-2, with TRBD1 matching 12 bases. The CDR3 is made up of 16 amino acids. V was clipped by 5 bases and J by 6 bases; unmatched bases: 10. The germline V gene encodes CDR1 LNHDA and CDR2 SQIVND (reference sequence).

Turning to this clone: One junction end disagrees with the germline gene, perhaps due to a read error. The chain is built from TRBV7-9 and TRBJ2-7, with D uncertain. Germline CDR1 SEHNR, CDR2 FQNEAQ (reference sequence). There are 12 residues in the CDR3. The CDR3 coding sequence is TGTGCCGGCAGATTGTCAAACTACGAGCAGTACTTC. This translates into CAGRLSNYEQYF.

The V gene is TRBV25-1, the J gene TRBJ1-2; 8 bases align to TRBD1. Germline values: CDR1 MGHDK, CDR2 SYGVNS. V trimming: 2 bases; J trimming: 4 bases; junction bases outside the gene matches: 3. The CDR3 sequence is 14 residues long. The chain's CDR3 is CASSEGDRPYGYTF. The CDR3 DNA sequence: TGTGCCAGCAGTGAAGGGGACAGGCCCTATGGCTACACCTTC.

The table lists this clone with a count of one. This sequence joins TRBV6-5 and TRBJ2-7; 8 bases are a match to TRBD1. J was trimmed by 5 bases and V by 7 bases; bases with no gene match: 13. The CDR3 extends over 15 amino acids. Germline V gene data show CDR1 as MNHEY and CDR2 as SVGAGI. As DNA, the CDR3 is TGTGCCAGCACCCTAACCGGGACAGGTGACCACGAGCAGTACTTC. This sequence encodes CASTLTGTGDHEQYF.

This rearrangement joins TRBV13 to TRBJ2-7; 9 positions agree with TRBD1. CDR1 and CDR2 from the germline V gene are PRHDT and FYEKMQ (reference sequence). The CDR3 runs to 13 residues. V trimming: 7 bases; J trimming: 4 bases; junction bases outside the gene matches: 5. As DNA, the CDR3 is TGTGCCAGCAAACGGGACAGGGATTACGAGCAGTACTTC. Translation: CASKRDRDYEQYF. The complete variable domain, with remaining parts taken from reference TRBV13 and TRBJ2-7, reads AAGVIQSPRHLIKEKRETATLKCYPIPRHDTVYWYQQGPGQDPQFLISFYEKMQSDKGSIPDRFSAQQFSDYHSELNMSSLELGDSALYFCASKRDRDYEQYFGPGTRLTVT.

The CDR3 DNA reads TGTGCCAGCAGCTTTTCGGGGGGGGGAAACCAAGAGACCCAGTACTTC. This encodes CASSFSGGGNQETQYF. The V call is TRBV5-5, the J call TRBJ2-5; 8 bases match TRBD2. The V and J ends lost 2 bases and 0 bases, in that order; junction bases with no gene match: 6. This CDR3 is 16 amino acids long. The germline V gene encodes CDR1 SGHKS and CDR2 YYEKEE (reference sequence).

CDR3 nucleotides: TGTGCCAGCAGCTTAAGTATAACTAGTCAAGATACGCAGTATTTT. This encodes CASSLSITSQDTQYF. The V call is TRBV11-3, the J call TRBJ2-3, with D possibly being TRBD2 (5 bases). The germline V gene encodes CDR1 SGHNT and CDR2 YENEEA. V was trimmed by 2 bases and J by 5 bases, leaving 14 bases between them. This CDR3 has 15 amino acids.

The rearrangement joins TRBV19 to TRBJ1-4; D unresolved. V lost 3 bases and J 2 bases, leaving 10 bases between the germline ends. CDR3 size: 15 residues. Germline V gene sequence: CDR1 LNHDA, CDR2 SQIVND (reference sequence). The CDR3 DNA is TGTGCCAGTAGTATCAATCAGGCTACTAATGAAAAACTGTTTTTT. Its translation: CASSINQATNEKLFF.

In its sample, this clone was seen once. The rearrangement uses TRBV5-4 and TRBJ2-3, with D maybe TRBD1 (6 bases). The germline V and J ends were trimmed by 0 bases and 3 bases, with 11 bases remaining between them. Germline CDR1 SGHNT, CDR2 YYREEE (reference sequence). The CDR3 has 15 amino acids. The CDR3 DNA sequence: TGTGCCAGCAGCTTGGTCCAGGGGCCTACAGATACGCAGTATTTT. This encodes CASSLVQGPTDTQYF.

CDR3 loop: CASSHRVSPSDEQYF. For the CDR3, the DNA is TGCGCCAGCAGCCACAGGGTGTCTCCCTCGGACGAGCAGTACTTC. The V call is TRBV4-1, the J call TRBJ2-7; D possibly corresponds to TRBD1 (5 bases). This CDR3 contains 15 residues. Trimming stripped 3 bases from V and 5 bases from J, with 17 bases between. Germline-derived CDR1 and CDR2 are MGHRA and YSYEKL.

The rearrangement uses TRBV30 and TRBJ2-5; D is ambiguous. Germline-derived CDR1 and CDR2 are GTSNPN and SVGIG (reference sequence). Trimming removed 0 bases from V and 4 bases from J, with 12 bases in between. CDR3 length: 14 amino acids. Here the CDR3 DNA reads TGTGCCTGGAGTGTAGGAGTCTCGGGAGAGACCCAGTACTTC. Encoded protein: CAWSVGVSGETQYF.

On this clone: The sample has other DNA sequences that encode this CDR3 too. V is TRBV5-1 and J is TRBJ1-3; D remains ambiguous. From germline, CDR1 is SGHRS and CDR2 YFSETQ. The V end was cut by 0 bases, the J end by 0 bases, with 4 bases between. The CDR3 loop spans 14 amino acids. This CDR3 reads CASSLGGSGNTIYF. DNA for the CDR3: TGCGCCAGCAGCTTGGGCGGCTCTGGAAACACCATATATTTT. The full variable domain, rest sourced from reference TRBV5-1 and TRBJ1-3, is KAGVTQTPRYLIKTRGQQVTLSCSPISGHRSVSWYQQTPGQGLQFLFEYFSETQRNKGNFPGRFSGRQFSNSRSEMNVSTLELGDSALYLCASSLGGSGNTIYFGEGSWLTVV.

The CDR3 DNA reads TGTGCCAGTAGTCCGAGGGCTGGAAACACTGAAGCTTTCTTT. Its protein is CASSPRAGNTEAFF. The chain employs TRBV19 and TRBJ1-1; D unclear. Trimming removed 5 bases from V and 2 bases from J, with 12 bases in between. CDR3 length equals 14 residues. Germline V CDR1 and CDR2: LNHDA, SQIVND (reference sequence).

CDR3 amino acids: CASSQALGRAFF. The CDR3, as DNA: TGCGCCAGCAGCCAAGCCCTGGGGAGAGCTTTCTTT. This chain joins TRBV4-1 and TRBJ1-1; no firm D call. With 1 base removed from V and 10 bases from J, the gap between germline ends came to 10 bases. Germline assignment: CDR1 MGHRA and CDR2 YSYEKL. This CDR3 comprises 12 residues.

The CDR3 coding sequence is TGTGCCAGCAGCTTAGCGCTCGGCAGGGTAGGCGCCGGGGAGCTGTTTTTT. This codes for CASSLALGRVGAGELFF. The chain carries TRBV7-2 and TRBJ2-2; D might be TRBD1 (5 bases). This CDR3 has 17 residues. The V and J ends lost 0 bases and 6 bases respectively, with 17 bases between them. Germline lookup yields CDR1 SGHTA and CDR2 FQGNSA.

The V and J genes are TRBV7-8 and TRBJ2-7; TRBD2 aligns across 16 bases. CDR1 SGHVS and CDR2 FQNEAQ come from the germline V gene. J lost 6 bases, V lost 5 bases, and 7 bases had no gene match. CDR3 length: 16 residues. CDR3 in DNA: TGTGCCAGCAGCCCGGGACTAGCGGGGGGGCAGGGCGAGCAGTACTTC. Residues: CASSPGLAGGQGEQYF.

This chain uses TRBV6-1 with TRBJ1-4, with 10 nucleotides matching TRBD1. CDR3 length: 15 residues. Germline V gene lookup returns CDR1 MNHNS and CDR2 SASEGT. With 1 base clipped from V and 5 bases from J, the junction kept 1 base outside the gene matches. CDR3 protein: CASSEVTGGNEKLFF. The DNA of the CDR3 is TGTGCCAGCAGTGAAGTGACAGGGGGCAATGAAAAACTGTTTTTT.

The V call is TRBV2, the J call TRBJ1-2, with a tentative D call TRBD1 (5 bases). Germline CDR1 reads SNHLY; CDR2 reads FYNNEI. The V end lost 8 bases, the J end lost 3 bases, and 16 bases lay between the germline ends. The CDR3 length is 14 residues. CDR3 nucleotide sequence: TGTGCCAGCCGTCCCTGGGCGGGGGACTATGGCTACACCTTC. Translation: CASRPWAGDYGYTF.

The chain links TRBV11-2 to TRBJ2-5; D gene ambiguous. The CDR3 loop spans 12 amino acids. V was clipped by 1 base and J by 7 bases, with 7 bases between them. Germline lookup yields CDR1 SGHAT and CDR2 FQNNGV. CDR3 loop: CASSLGRMTQYF. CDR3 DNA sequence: TGTGCCAGCAGCTTAGGGAGAATGACCCAGTACTTC.

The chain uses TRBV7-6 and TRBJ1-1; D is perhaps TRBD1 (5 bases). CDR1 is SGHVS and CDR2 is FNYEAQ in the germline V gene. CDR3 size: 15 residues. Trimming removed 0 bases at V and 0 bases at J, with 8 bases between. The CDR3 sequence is CASSLARGLNTEAFF. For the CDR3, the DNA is TGTGCCAGCAGCTTAGCGCGGGGGTTGAACACTGAAGCTTTCTTT.

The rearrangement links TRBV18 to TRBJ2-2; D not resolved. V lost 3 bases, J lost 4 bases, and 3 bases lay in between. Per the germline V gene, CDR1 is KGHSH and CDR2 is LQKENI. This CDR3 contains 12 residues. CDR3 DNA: TGTGCCAGCTCACCGGCCACCGGGGAGCTGTTTTTT. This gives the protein CASSPATGELFF.

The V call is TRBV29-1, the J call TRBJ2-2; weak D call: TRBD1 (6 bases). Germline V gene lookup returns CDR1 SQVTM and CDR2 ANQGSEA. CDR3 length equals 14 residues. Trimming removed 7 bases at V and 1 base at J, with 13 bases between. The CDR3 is CSAIPTGNTGELFF. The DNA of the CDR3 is TGCAGCGCGATACCGACAGGGAACACCGGGGAGCTGTTTTTT.

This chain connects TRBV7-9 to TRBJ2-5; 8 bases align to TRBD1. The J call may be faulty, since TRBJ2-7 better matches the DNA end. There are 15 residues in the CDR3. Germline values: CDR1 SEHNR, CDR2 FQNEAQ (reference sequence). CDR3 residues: CAVARNRTGRYEQYF. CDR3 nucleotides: TGTGCCGTAGCAAGAAACCGGACAGGGCGCTACGAGCAGTACTTC.

CDR3 in amino acids: CASSYPGQSYEQYF. In DNA, the CDR3 is TGCGCCAGCAGCTACCCGGGACAGTCCTACGAGCAGTACTTC. This sequence joins TRBV5-1 and TRBJ2-7; TRBD1 matches 7 bases. J gave up 1 base and V 3 bases, and 4 bases lay outside the gene matches. The germline V gene has CDR1 SGHRS and CDR2 YFSETQ. This CDR3 is built from 14 residues.

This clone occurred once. The CDR3 reads CASTLAVYYEQYF. The CDR3 DNA sequence: TGTGCCAGCACGCTCGCAGTGTACTACGAGCAGTACTTC. This rearrangement joins TRBV6-1 to TRBJ2-5; no clear D gene. The better agreement between TRBJ2-7 and the DNA end casts doubt on the J call. The CDR3 has 13 residues. The germline gives CDR1 MNHNS, CDR2 SASEGT.

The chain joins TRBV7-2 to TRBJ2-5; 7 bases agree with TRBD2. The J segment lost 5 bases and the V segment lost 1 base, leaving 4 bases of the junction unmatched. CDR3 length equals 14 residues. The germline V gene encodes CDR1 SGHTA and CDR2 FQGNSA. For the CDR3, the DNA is TGTGCCAGCAGCTTAGTGGGGGGGAGGGAGACCCAGTACTTC. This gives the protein CASSLVGGRETQYF. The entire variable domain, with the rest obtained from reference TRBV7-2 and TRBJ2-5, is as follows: GAGVSQSPSNKVTEKGKDVELRCDPISGHTALYWYRQSLGQGLEFLIYFQGNSAPDKSGLPSDRFSAERTGGSVSTLTIQRTQQEDSAVYLCASSLVGGRETQYFGPGTRLLVL.